The 19 T cell receptor beta chains listed next were all sequenced from one sample in a study of shared clonotypes between healthy human individuals. Using immunoSEQ multiplex PCR, the repertoire was profiled, and TCRdb retains in-frame clones only, with some absent. This table holds about 2.2 million clones, roughly 93% found once. CD45RO-negative, CCR7-positively selected cells formed the naive CD8 fraction, excluding terminally differentiated effector memory CD45RA+ cells. Material: naive CD8+ T cells from PBMCs. The receptors stem from a man aged 18-30 years in good health. Some clones in this sample may be carry-over from other donors' samples.

A word on this clone: Other DNA sequences within the sample encode an identical CDR3. This chain links TRBV28 with TRBJ2-1; unclear D gene. This CDR3 comprises 15 residues. Germline V gene sequence: CDR1 MDHEN, CDR2 SYDVKM. Trimming left V 1 base short and J 0 bases short, with 7 bases between. This CDR3 reads CASSLLVSSYNEQFF. CDR3 nucleotide sequence: TGTGCCAGCAGTTTATTGGTTAGCTCCTACAATGAGCAGTTCTTC.

V usage is TRBV2 and J usage is TRBJ2-7; D perhaps matches TRBD1 (6 bases). The CDR3 runs 13 residues. Trimming stripped 7 bases from V and 0 bases from J, with 10 bases between. From germline, CDR1 is SNHLY and CDR2 FYNNEI. The CDR3 region has the DNA TGTGCCAGCAACACAGGGAGCTCCTACGAGCAGTACTTC. Its protein is CASNTGSSYEQYF. The variable domain in full, completed from reference TRBV2 and TRBJ2-7, reads EPEVTQTPSHQVTQMGQEVILRCVPISNHLYFYWYRQILGQKVEFLVSFYNNEISEKSEIFDDQFSVERPDGSNFTLKIRSTKLEDSAMYFCASNTGSSYEQYFGPGTRLTVT.

This chain connects TRBV19 to TRBJ2-1, with no clear D. Trimming took 5 bases from V and 0 from J, leaving 11 bases between them. This CDR3 is 15 amino acids long. Germline V gives CDR1 LNHDA, CDR2 SQIVND (reference sequence). The CDR3 region has the DNA TGTGCCAGTAGTGTTTCAGTGAGCTCCTACAATGAGCAGTTCTTC. Residues: CASSVSVSSYNEQFF.

Notes on this clone: One end of the junction varies from germline; a read error may be responsible. This rearrangement joins TRBV4-1 to TRBJ2-4, with TRBD1 matching 7 bases. Germline lookup yields CDR1 MGHRA and CDR2 YSYEKL. The CDR3 covers 15 residues. The CDR3: CASSQTQGPPIIPYF. The CDR3 DNA is TGCGCCAGCAGCCAAACACAGGGGCCTCCGATTATTCCGTACTTC.

A remark on this clone: This sample includes further DNA sequences coding for the same CDR3. The genes are TRBV5-1 and TRBJ1-1; 7 bases line up with TRBD1. The CDR3 consists of 14 residues. The junction had 4 bases not matched to a gene; V was cut back by 4 bases and J by 1 base. The germline CDR1 and CDR2 sequences are SGHRS and YFSETQ. In DNA, the CDR3 is TGCGCCAGCAGCCCGGGACAGACGAACACTGAAGCTTTCTTT. It encodes CASSPGQTNTEAFF.

The chain couples TRBV2 to TRBJ2-2; possible D gene TRBD2, 5 bases. The CDR3 is made up of 14 amino acids. Germline CDR1 is SNHLY and CDR2 is FYNNEI. Trimming left V 7 bases short and J 4 bases short, with 13 bases between. The CDR3 here is CASIGERITGELFF. The CDR3 bases are TGTGCCAGCATCGGCGAGCGGATCACCGGGGAGCTGTTTTTT.

This chain links TRBV5-1 with TRBJ1-2; 9 positions agree with TRBD1. From germline, CDR1 is SGHRS and CDR2 YFSETQ. The CDR3 consists of 15 residues. V dropped 4 bases and J dropped 5; count of bases not matched to a gene: 9. The CDR3 reads CASSTWTGESYGYTF. As DNA, the CDR3 is TGCGCCAGCAGCACATGGACAGGGGAGTCTTATGGCTACACCTTC.

V and J are TRBV4-3 and TRBJ1-4; D is unclear. Germline assignment: CDR1 LGHNA and CDR2 YSLEER. The CDR3 has 14 residues. V lost 9 bases to trimming and J lost 6 bases, with 17 bases between them. CDR3 loop: CASRPTDMDEKLFF. In DNA form, the CDR3 reads TGCGCCAGTAGACCCACAGATATGGATGAAAAACTGTTTTTT.

This sequence joins TRBV7-9 and TRBJ1-2; TRBD1 matches 7 bases. The CDR3 is made up of 13 amino acids. Germline assignment: CDR1 SEHNR and CDR2 FQNEAQ (reference sequence). Unmatched junction bases numbered 3, after V lost 4 bases and J lost 4 bases. CDR3 DNA: TGTGCCAGCAGCTCGACAGGGATCTATGGCTACACCTTC. It translates to CASSSTGIYGYTF.

V gene TRBV27 combines with J gene TRBJ2-2, with 8 bases fitting TRBD2. The CDR3 extends over 22 amino acids. The V gene's germline CDR1 is MNHEY and CDR2 SMNVEV (reference sequence). The ends lost 9 bases at V and 1 base at J; junction bases unmatched: 28. This CDR3 reads CASNSRSVDYGRALLNTGELFF. The CDR3 region has the DNA TGTGCCAGTAACTCCAGAAGCGTCGATTACGGGAGGGCCTTGTTGAACACCGGGGAGCTGTTTTTT.

This chain connects TRBV5-1 to TRBJ2-1, with 7 bases that match TRBD1. In germline, CDR1 is SGHRS, CDR2 YFSETQ. The CDR3 sequence is 15 residues long. With V trimmed by 4 bases and J by 9 bases, 13 bases remained unmatched. CDR3 region: CASSVTGFPLGEQFF. In DNA, the CDR3 is TGCGCCAGCAGCGTGACAGGGTTTCCTCTCGGTGAGCAGTTCTTC.

This rearrangement joins TRBV5-1 to TRBJ2-1; possibly TRBD2 for D (5 bases). CDR3 length equals 12 residues. Trimming shortened V by 6 bases and J by 10 bases, and 14 bases separated the two germline ends. Germline lookup yields CDR1 SGHRS and CDR2 YFSETQ. The CDR3 region is CASTSSRGEQFF. CDR3 in DNA: TGCGCCAGCACTTCAAGCCGAGGGGAGCAGTTCTTC.

This rearrangement joins TRBV6-1 to TRBJ1-1; D is perhaps TRBD1 (5 bases). The CDR3 runs 11 residues. Germline values: CDR1 MNHNS, CDR2 SASEGT. V lost 8 bases to trimming and J lost 11 bases, with 15 bases between them. CDR3 nucleotides: TGTGCCAGCCGAATTGGGACTTGGGCTTTCTTT. Amino acids: CASRIGTWAFF.

The CDR3 DNA sequence: TGTGCCAGCAGCACCTTCGGACTAGCGGGGACCCCCGCGGTCTACGAGCAGTACTTC. It translates to CASSTFGLAGTPAVYEQYF. V gene TRBV27 combines with J gene TRBJ2-7, with TRBD2 matching over 12 bases. V lost 6 bases to trimming and J lost 3 bases; unmatched junction nucleotides: 18. CDR1 MNHEY and CDR2 SMNVEV come from the germline V gene (reference sequence). This CDR3 spans 19 amino acids.

The sample holds one count of this clone. The genes are TRBV19 and TRBJ2-3; D not resolved. The CDR3 sequence is 13 residues long. Germline V CDR1 and CDR2: LNHDA, SQIVND (reference sequence). The germline V and J ends were trimmed by 6 bases and 6 bases, with 13 bases remaining between them. The CDR3 loop is CASSLDHSDTQYF. The CDR3, as DNA: TGTGCCAGTAGCCTGGATCATTCGGATACGCAGTATTTT.

This clone was seen once. V and J are TRBV2 and TRBJ2-7; TRBD1 is a possible D gene (6 bases). Trimming stripped 0 bases from V and 1 base from J, with 10 bases between. Germline V CDR1 and CDR2: SNHLY, FYNNEI. This CDR3 is built from 15 residues. DNA for the CDR3: TGTGCCAGCAGTGAAGCTGGACAGAAGTCCTACGAGCAGTACTTC. Translating gives CASSEAGQKSYEQYF.

The rearrangement links TRBV28 to TRBJ2-7, with a tentative D call TRBD1 (6 bases). CDR3 length: 13 amino acids. Germline V gives CDR1 MDHEN, CDR2 SYDVKM. V lost 5 bases to trimming and J lost 3 bases, with 11 bases between them. CDR3 sequence reads: CASSQWGLYEQYF. In DNA, the CDR3 is TGTGCCAGCAGTCAATGGGGGCTCTACGAGCAGTACTTC. The entire variable domain, with the rest obtained from reference TRBV28 and TRBJ2-7, is as follows: DVKVTQSSRYLVKRTGEKVFLECVQDMDHENMFWYRQDPGLGLRLIYFSYDVKMKEKGDIPEGYSVSREKKERFSLILESASTNQTSMYLCASSQWGLYEQYFGPGTRLTVT.

The chain links TRBV28 to TRBJ2-1; D not certain. This CDR3 has 15 residues. Trimming left V 4 bases short and J 6 bases short, with 16 bases between. Germline V CDR1 and CDR2: MDHEN, SYDVKM. The CDR3, as DNA: TGTGCCAGCAGTTCTCGGCTGCGGTACCTCAATGAGCAGTTCTTC. This codes for CASSSRLRYLNEQFF.

This chain uses TRBV11-1 with TRBJ2-3; 7 bases line up with TRBD1. The CDR3 runs 17 residues. Germline CDR1 and CDR2: SGHAT and FQDESV (reference sequence). V shed 1 base, J shed 0 bases, and the junction held 7 bases outside the gene matches. CDR3 residues: CASSLGPGQPSTDTQYF. DNA of the CDR3: TGTGCCAGCAGCTTAGGACCGGGACAGCCTAGCACAGATACGCAGTATTTT.